The present T cell receptor (beta chain) was sequenced within a study of neurological immune-mediated disorders. MiXCR, run by TCRdb on the 5' RACE reads, gives a single entry per CDR3 protein. The sample includes around 80,000 distinct CDR3 sequences, over 9% seen only once; the top ten take about 1.8%. From 2 million PBMCs stored at -80 C, the unsorted libraries were generated. The CDR3 is made up of 14 amino acids. The germline CDR1 and CDR2 sequences are MNHEY and SVGAGI. V was clipped by 0 bases and J by 2 bases, with 5 bases between them. There are many counts of this clonotype. The sample taken for sequencing was PBMCs. V and J are TRBV6-5 and TRBJ2-1; D is uncertain. This sequence originates from a man in his forties in good health. Written as DNA, the CDR3 is TGTGCCAGCAGTTACTCGAGCACCTACAATGAGCAGTTCTTC. Translating gives CASSYSSTYNEQFF.